Here is one T cell receptor (beta chain) with its context. At the DNA level, this CDR3 is encoded by other sequences in the same sample as well. Naive CD8 cells, CD45RO-negative and positively selected for CCR7, excluded terminally differentiated effector memory CD45RA+ cells. Sequencing was performed with immunoSEQ multiplex PCR; in TCRdb, only in-frame clones are kept and a portion is missing. This table holds nearly 2 million clones, about 95% found once. This sample stems from a study of shared clonotypes between healthy human individuals. The trim removed 1 base at V and 3 bases at J, leaving 0 bases unmatched. The CDR3 extends over 13 amino acids. Germline assignment: CDR1 SGHAT and CDR2 FQNNGV.

This clonotype was sampled from a man younger than 35 in good health. The rearrangement uses TRBV11-2 and TRBJ2-7, with 7 positions matching TRBD2. The specimen was naive CD8+ T cells sorted from blood. The CDR3 DNA sequence: TGTGCCAGCAGCTTAGGGGAGGGCTACGAGCAGTACTTC. It specifies CASSLGEGYEQYF.